This T cell receptor (beta chain) was documented in a study of T-cell reconstitution after alpha-beta-depleted transplantation in children. CDR1 is SGHKS, CDR2 YYEKEE, per germline (reference sequence). Trimming at V came to 4 bases and at J to 3 bases, leaving 8 bases not matched to a gene. This CDR3 comprises 15 residues. This clonotype showed up just a few times. Using unique molecular identifiers, the investigators prepared the TCRbeta library. TCRdb itself ran the PCR reads through MiXCR, one entry per CDR3 protein. The sample records around 600,000 distinct CDR3 sequences, roughly a tenth being singletons.

This sequence was found in a human donor who donated a stem cell graft to a child with acute myeloid leukemia. The rearrangement links TRBV5-5 to TRBJ2-7; 9 bases line up with TRBD1. The sequenced sample was PBMCs from the stem cell graft donor, obtained from the stem cell graft. CDR3 bases: TGTGCCAGCAGCCGCCCCGGGACAGGGAACTACGAGCAGTACTTC. Residues: CASSRPGTGNYEQYF.